This is a list of T cell receptor beta chains from one sample in a study of PD-L1 blockade in urothelial cancer. Method: immunoSEQ multiplex PCR; TCRdb's copy keeps in-frame clones and lacks some. Of about 22,000 clones listed, 85% to 90% are singletons. The sequencing here drew on PBMCs, taken around atezolizumab (anti-PD-L1) treatment. Receptors originate from a woman in her fifties or sixties with urothelial cancer. Both conserved end residues are part of each CDR3. Fields, in order: V gene, J gene, clone size, D gene, CDR3 protein, CDR3 DNA. The D gene is left open where the match is weak. Clone size is not always given. Where it is, it says once, few, many or a class for expanded clones.

v_call: TRBV6-1; j_call: TRBJ2-7; clone_size: .; d_call: TRBD2; cdr3_aa: CASSDTGWTSVSGQYF; cdr3_nt: TGTGCCAGCAGTGATACAGGGTGGACTAGCGTATCGGGGCAGTACTTC
v_call: TRBV7-2; j_call: TRBJ1-2; clone_size: .; d_call: .; cdr3_aa: CASSLGPSWAYGYTF; cdr3_nt: TGTGCCAGCAGCTTAGGCCCCTCCTGGGCCTATGGCTACACCTTC
v_call: TRBV23-1; j_call: TRBJ2-1; clone_size: .; d_call: .; cdr3_aa: CASRGLNGNEQFF; cdr3_nt: TGCGCCAGCAGGGGACTCAATGGGAATGAGCAGTTCTTC
v_call: TRBV7-2; j_call: TRBJ2-5; clone_size: .; d_call: TRBD1; cdr3_aa: CASSFITGGTSKSTQYF; cdr3_nt: TGTGCCAGCAGCTTTATAACAGGGGGAACCTCCAAGTCGACCCAGTACTTC
v_call: TRBV28; j_call: TRBJ2-7; clone_size: few; d_call: .; cdr3_aa: CASSYGVVGYEQYF; cdr3_nt: TGTGCCAGCAGTTACGGAGTTGTCGGCTACGAGCAGTACTTC
v_call: TRBV5-1; j_call: TRBJ2-3; clone_size: .; d_call: TRBD2; cdr3_aa: CASSKGAGGPDTQYF; cdr3_nt: TGCGCCAGCAGCAAAGGAGCGGGAGGGCCAGATACGCAGTATTTT
v_call: TRBV14; j_call: TRBJ2-3; clone_size: .; d_call: .; cdr3_aa: CASRQGTVWSTDTQYF; cdr3_nt: TGTGCCAGCAGACAGGGTACGGTTTGGAGCACAGATACGCAGTATTTT
v_call: TRBV5-1; j_call: TRBJ2-7; clone_size: .; d_call: TRBD2; cdr3_aa: CASSLEASGRAGEQYF; cdr3_nt: TGCGCCAGCAGCTTGGAGGCTAGCGGGAGGGCCGGCGAGCAGTACTTC
v_call: TRBV5-4; j_call: TRBJ2-3; clone_size: .; d_call: .; cdr3_aa: CASSSRVPGRGATQYF; cdr3_nt: TGTGCCAGCAGCTCGCGGGTTCCCGGGCGCGGGGCTACGCAGTATTTT
v_call: TRBV27; j_call: TRBJ2-5; clone_size: .; d_call: TRBD2; cdr3_aa: CASSPFRTSGRTSETQYF; cdr3_nt: TGTGCCAGCTCCCCCTTCCGGACTAGCGGGAGAACAAGTGAGACCCAGTACTTC
v_call: TRBV6-4; j_call: TRBJ2-7; clone_size: .; d_call: TRBD1; cdr3_aa: CASGRSGQGYEQYF; cdr3_nt: TGTGCCAGCGGACGCTCGGGACAGGGTTACGAGCAGTACTTC
v_call: TRBV29-1; j_call: TRBJ2-1; clone_size: .; d_call: TRBD1; cdr3_aa: CSASQGADNEQFF; cdr3_nt: TGCAGCGCCTCACAGGGGGCGGACAATGAGCAGTTCTTC
v_call: TRBV7-2; j_call: TRBJ2-1; clone_size: .; d_call: TRBD2; cdr3_aa: CASSPTSGAISYNEQFF; cdr3_nt: TGTGCCAGCAGCCCGACTAGCGGGGCAATCTCCTACAATGAGCAGTTCTTC
v_call: TRBV2; j_call: TRBJ2-5; clone_size: .; d_call: TRBD1; cdr3_aa: CASRADRARLETQYF; cdr3_nt: TGTGCCAGCAGAGCGGACAGGGCGAGGTTAGAGACCCAGTACTTC
v_call: TRBV28; j_call: TRBJ2-1; clone_size: .; d_call: TRBD2; cdr3_aa: CASSPWGGTSGTDEQFF; cdr3_nt: TGTGCCAGCAGCCCTTGGGGTGGGACTAGCGGGACCGATGAGCAGTTCTTC
v_call: TRBV4-2; j_call: TRBJ2-7; clone_size: .; d_call: .; cdr3_aa: CASSQAGIYEQYF; cdr3_nt: TGTGCCAGCAGCCAAGCAGGGATCTACGAGCAGTACTTC
v_call: TRBV7-2; j_call: TRBJ2-7; clone_size: .; d_call: TRBD1; cdr3_aa: CASSQTGYASEQYF; cdr3_nt: TGTGCCAGCAGCCAGACAGGGTATGCTTCCGAGCAGTACTTC
v_call: TRBV19; j_call: TRBJ2-3; clone_size: .; d_call: TRBD1; cdr3_aa: CASSQDREGDTQYF; cdr3_nt: TGTGCCAGTAGTCAGGACAGGGAAGGAGATACGCAGTATTTT
v_call: TRBV7-8; j_call: TRBJ2-3; clone_size: .; d_call: TRBD2; cdr3_aa: CASSLAGGYTDTQYF; cdr3_nt: TGTGCCAGCAGCTTAGCGGGAGGGTACACAGATACGCAGTATTTT
v_call: TRBV19; j_call: TRBJ2-2; clone_size: .; d_call: TRBD1; cdr3_aa: CASSGTGTGELFF; cdr3_nt: TGTGCCAGTAGTGGGACAGGAACCGGGGAGCTGTTTTTT
v_call: TRBV2; j_call: TRBJ1-2; clone_size: .; d_call: .; cdr3_aa: CASSDRFYGYTF; cdr3_nt: TGTGCCAGCAGTGACCGGTTCTATGGCTACACCTTC
v_call: TRBV14; j_call: TRBJ2-7; clone_size: .; d_call: TRBD2; cdr3_aa: CASSQGSGSMYEQYF; cdr3_nt: TGTGCCAGCAGCCAAGGGAGCGGGAGTATGTACGAGCAGTACTTC
v_call: TRBV5-1; j_call: TRBJ1-2; clone_size: .; d_call: .; cdr3_aa: CASSLGRGPGYGYTF; cdr3_nt: TGCGCCAGCAGCTTGGGTAGGGGCCCCGGCTATGGCTACACCTTC
v_call: TRBV7-9; j_call: TRBJ2-3; clone_size: once; d_call: .; cdr3_aa: CASSLGFSNTDTQYF; cdr3_nt: TGTGCCAGCAGCTTAGGCTTTTCTAACACAGATACGCAGTATTTT
v_call: TRBV19; j_call: TRBJ1-1; clone_size: .; d_call: .; cdr3_aa: CASSTTGTNTEAFF; cdr3_nt: TGTGCCAGTAGTACCACAGGGACGAACACTGAAGCTTTCTTT
v_call: TRBV6-1; j_call: TRBJ1-4; clone_size: .; d_call: .; cdr3_aa: CASSEWLRTVEKLFF; cdr3_nt: TGTGCCAGCAGTGAATGGTTACGGACAGTTGAAAAACTGTTTTTT
v_call: TRBV7-8; j_call: TRBJ2-7; clone_size: .; d_call: .; cdr3_aa: CASSSPGVQYF; cdr3_nt: TGTGCCAGCAGCTCACCAGGGGTGCAGTACTTC
v_call: TRBV7-8; j_call: TRBJ2-5; clone_size: .; d_call: TRBD2; cdr3_aa: CASSFTSGRAGETQYF; cdr3_nt: TGTGCCAGCAGCTTTACTAGCGGGAGGGCCGGTGAGACCCAGTACTTC
v_call: TRBV7-3; j_call: TRBJ2-7; clone_size: .; d_call: TRBD1; cdr3_aa: CASSPQGGAYEQYF; cdr3_nt: TGTGCCAGCAGCCCACAGGGGGGCGCCTACGAGCAGTACTTC
v_call: TRBV7-8; j_call: TRBJ1-3; clone_size: .; d_call: .; cdr3_aa: CASSLSRPGNTIYF; cdr3_nt: TGTGCCAGCAGCTTAAGCAGGCCTGGAAACACCATATATTTT
v_call: TRBV6-5; j_call: TRBJ2-7; clone_size: .; d_call: .; cdr3_aa: CASSPKGQIRQYF; cdr3_nt: TGTGCCAGCAGTCCCAAAGGACAGATAAGGCAGTACTTC
v_call: TRBV19; j_call: TRBJ1-5; clone_size: .; d_call: .; cdr3_aa: CASSMPLIDSNQPQHF; cdr3_nt: TGTGCCAGTAGTATGCCCTTGATAGATAGCAATCAGCCCCAGCATTTT
v_call: TRBV5-1; j_call: TRBJ2-3; clone_size: .; d_call: TRBD2; cdr3_aa: CASSARGAGGATQYF; cdr3_nt: TGCGCCAGCAGCGCAAGAGGGGCGGGAGGTGCCACGCAGTATTTT
v_call: TRBV7-9; j_call: TRBJ2-7; clone_size: .; d_call: TRBD2; cdr3_aa: CASSPPGGTSSAYEQYF; cdr3_nt: TGTGCCAGCAGCCCCCCCGGGGGGACTTCTTCTGCCTACGAGCAGTACTTC
v_call: TRBV6-5; j_call: TRBJ1-3; clone_size: few; d_call: TRBD1; cdr3_aa: CASSPDRYSGNTIYF; cdr3_nt: TGTGCCAGCAGCCCGGACAGGTACTCTGGAAACACCATATATTTT
v_call: TRBV4-1; j_call: TRBJ2-7; clone_size: .; d_call: TRBD2; cdr3_aa: CASRLDSGGEYEQYF; cdr3_nt: TGCGCCAGTAGACTAGATAGCGGGGGCGAATACGAGCAGTACTTC
v_call: TRBV10-3; j_call: TRBJ2-7; clone_size: once; d_call: TRBD2; cdr3_aa: CAISSGRTYEQYF; cdr3_nt: TGTGCCATATCTAGCGGGCGAACCTACGAGCAGTACTTC
v_call: TRBV10-3; j_call: TRBJ2-3; clone_size: once; d_call: TRBD1; cdr3_aa: CAISSGTGAKDTQYF; cdr3_nt: TGTGCCATCAGCTCCGGGACAGGGGCGAAAGATACGCAGTATTTT
v_call: TRBV28; j_call: TRBJ2-7; clone_size: .; d_call: .; cdr3_aa: CASSFGLSGGPTYEQYF; cdr3_nt: TGTGCCAGCAGTTTTGGGCTGAGCGGAGGGCCCACCTACGAGCAGTACTTC
v_call: TRBV5-6; j_call: TRBJ2-1; clone_size: .; d_call: .; cdr3_aa: CASSFQSRSHDEQFF; cdr3_nt: TGTGCCAGCAGCTTTCAATCCCGATCACACGATGAGCAGTTCTTC
v_call: TRBV27; j_call: TRBJ2-7; clone_size: .; d_call: .; cdr3_aa: CASSLASDPYEQYF; cdr3_nt: TGTGCCAGCAGTTTAGCTAGCGATCCCTACGAGCAGTACTTC
v_call: TRBV15; j_call: TRBJ2-7; clone_size: .; d_call: .; cdr3_aa: CATSRGLTPYEQYF; cdr3_nt: TGTGCCACCAGCAGAGGATTAACACCCTACGAGCAGTACTTC
v_call: TRBV5-1; j_call: TRBJ1-2; clone_size: .; d_call: TRBD1; cdr3_aa: CASSFAGQGFNYGYTF; cdr3_nt: TGCGCCAGCAGCTTCGCGGGACAGGGATTTAACTATGGCTACACCTTC
v_call: TRBV11-2; j_call: TRBJ2-1; clone_size: .; d_call: .; cdr3_aa: CASSLVGRDNEQFF; cdr3_nt: TGTGCCAGCAGCTTAGTAGGCAGGGATAATGAGCAGTTCTTC
v_call: TRBV5-1; j_call: TRBJ2-1; clone_size: .; d_call: TRBD2; cdr3_aa: CASSLTSGRAGEQFF; cdr3_nt: TGCGCCAGCAGCTTGACTAGCGGGAGGGCCGGTGAGCAGTTCTTC
v_call: TRBV5-6; j_call: TRBJ1-1; clone_size: .; d_call: .; cdr3_aa: CASSLYGGGTEAFF; cdr3_nt: TGTGCCAGCAGCTTGTATGGGGGAGGCACTGAAGCTTTCTTT
v_call: TRBV19; j_call: TRBJ2-1; clone_size: .; d_call: TRBD2; cdr3_aa: CASSEGRTSGSKYEQFF; cdr3_nt: TGTGCCAGTAGTGAAGGCCGGACTAGCGGGAGTAAATATGAGCAGTTCTTC
v_call: TRBV2; j_call: TRBJ1-1; clone_size: few; d_call: .; cdr3_aa: CASLSGISNTEAFF; cdr3_nt: TGTGCCAGCCTTTCCGGGATTTCGAACACTGAAGCTTTCTTT
v_call: TRBV5-1; j_call: TRBJ2-3; clone_size: .; d_call: TRBD2; cdr3_aa: CASSSGLAGVRARADTQYF; cdr3_nt: TGCGCCAGCAGCTCGGGACTAGCGGGAGTGCGGGCCAGAGCAGATACGCAGTATTTT
v_call: TRBV7-8; j_call: TRBJ2-7; clone_size: once; d_call: TRBD2; cdr3_aa: CASSLGAGGAGEQYF; cdr3_nt: TGTGCCAGCAGCTTAGGAGCGGGAGGGGCGGGCGAGCAGTACTTC
v_call: TRBV19; j_call: TRBJ2-5; clone_size: .; d_call: .; cdr3_aa: CASSRRTAQETQYF; cdr3_nt: TGTGCCAGTAGTAGGCGGACAGCCCAGGAGACCCAGTACTTC
v_call: TRBV19; j_call: TRBJ2-7; clone_size: .; d_call: TRBD1; cdr3_aa: CASSRDRGDEQYF; cdr3_nt: TGTGCCAGTAGTCGGGACAGGGGTGACGAGCAGTACTTC
v_call: TRBV18; j_call: TRBJ1-2; clone_size: .; d_call: .; cdr3_aa: CASSPYGQSYGYTF; cdr3_nt: TGTGCCAGCTCACCATATGGGCAGAGCTATGGCTACACCTTC
v_call: TRBV4-1; j_call: TRBJ1-1; clone_size: .; d_call: .; cdr3_aa: CASSLTDRLNTEAFF; cdr3_nt: TGCGCCAGCAGCCTTACGGACAGATTGAACACTGAAGCTTTCTTT
v_call: TRBV5-1; j_call: TRBJ1-1; clone_size: few; d_call: TRBD1; cdr3_aa: CASSSRDRGTEAFF; cdr3_nt: TGCGCCAGCAGCTCCCGGGACAGGGGCACTGAAGCTTTCTTT